This T cell receptor (beta chain) was recovered during a study of blood T cell repertoires in COVID-19 (dated by TCRdb to about 2020). Regarding the research as a whole: The collaborator samples originated in the United States, Italy and Spain and spanned the acute and convalescent phases of COVID-19. Deeply sampled blood TCRbeta repertoires from subjects exposed to, actively infected with, or recovered from COVID-19 were included in the dataset. The sample metadata nearly always contained a de-identified subject ID, COVID-19 status, age in years and sex. The repertoires were released in a freely available public database meant as a resource for research on the immune response to SARS-CoV-2. Samples were obtained from the ongoing ImmuneRACE study (first 160 participants) and from over a thousand subjects provided by 6 global collaborators. HLA class I and class II types, where available, came from metadata supplied by the sample provider rather than from assay-based typing. The material from the prospective study consisted of cDNA or gDNA derived from T cells, B-cell-depleted T cells, or PBMCs. Here is what the overall study found, with its caveats: Clinical and demographic metadata were provided uncurated, with the amount varying by source and participant.

Enrolling through a virtual design, the prospective study's participants ranged in age from roughly 18 to 95 years and lived across roughly 23 United States geographic areas. To assign participants to cohorts, the prospective study relied on clinical history that participants themselves reported in a screening survey and a study questionnaire. ImmuneRACE Cohort 3 recovered participants were defined by two consecutive negative NP/OP PCR tests, healthcare professional clearance, or symptom resolution. Mobile phlebotomists in the prospective study collected whole blood, serum and a nasopharyngeal or oropharyngeal swab from every participant. Over an approximately 2-month period, participants in the prospective study had the option of providing additional blood draws and questionnaires. Blood samples from the prospective study were shipped frozen or at room temperature prior to DNA extraction. Based on the germline V gene, the CDR1 and CDR2 sequences are MNHEY and SVGAGI. Measured from the cysteine to the phenylalanine, the CDR3 is 13 residues long. CDR3 DNA only is kept here, 39 bases in frame from base 1. The V end loses 0 bases and the J end loses 9 bases, and a stretch of 11 bases separates them.

TCRbeta CDR3 regions were amplified from genomic DNA by means of the immunoSEQ Assay, a bias-controlled multiplex PCR. Processing in the source paper ran as follows. Within the assay, amplification of reference gene primers was used to estimate how many nucleated cells each sample contained. To quantify the absolute abundance of each unique TCRbeta CDR3 rearrangement, sequence reads were collapsed and filtered. For each sample, productive Simpson clonality was calculated as the square root of Simpson's diversity index over productive rearrangements. Drawn from immuneACCESS, this table holds only the in-frame rearrangements with V and J called that TCRdb kept. Clones are partly lost; checked studies trace under half to an unresolved V gene and leave the rest unexplained. From that table come the V and J calls and clone size; the DNA was used to work out D and trimming. The sample profile shows hundreds of thousands of clones; under 90% of them were found once. Jointly, the top ten make up under 2% of the sample.

Points on this clone: Its target antigen remains unknown. One base away there is no much larger clone; base qualities are not given.

The specimen was PBMCs or T cells enriched from blood (not recorded which). The TCR sequence derives from a man aged 40-49 years who had recovered from COVID-19. The chain was built from TRBV6-5 and TRBJ1-1; a weak D assignment points to TRBD1 (5 bases agree). CDR3 sequence: CASSYSKGRKAFF. The DNA sequence is as follows: TGTGCCAGCAGTTACTCGAAGGGGAGGAAAGCTTTCTTT.